The 30 T cell receptor beta chains listed next were all sequenced from one sample in a study of CD8+ T cells in alopecia areata (dated by TCRdb to the late 2010s). The method behind the library was the immunoSEQ multiplex PCR assay. To provide template for TCR sequencing, every sample had RNA extracted and reverse transcribed into cDNA. TCRdb took over this immuneACCESS table, retaining in-frame rearrangements with V and J assigned. Such tables are incomplete; in checked studies, under half of the missing clones stem from an unresolved V gene, and the remainder is unexplained. Within this sample are over 120,000 clones, with roughly 46% of them counted one time only. The ten largest clones represent roughly 0.9% of the sample. The time point label, as the study defines it: baseline before oral tofacitinib. The sample consisted of CD4+ T cells sorted from blood, taken at week 0. These receptors were collected from a human donor with alopecia areata.

V and J are TRBV7-2 and TRBJ2-5; D call uncertain. Germline CDR1 SGHTA, CDR2 FQGNSA. The CDR3 contains 12 residues. V lost 5 bases to trimming and J lost 4 bases, with 8 bases between them. The CDR3 reads CASSTLGETQYF. The DNA of the CDR3 is TGTGCCAGCAGCACCCTCGGAGAGACCCAGTACTTC.

V usage is TRBV4-2 and J usage is TRBJ2-1, with D unresolved. CDR3 length equals 13 residues. CDR1 is LGHNA and CDR2 is YNFKEQ in the germline V gene. Trimming pared 1 base from V and 10 bases from J, leaving 11 bases between. This CDR3 is CASSQVGGREQFF. The CDR3 DNA reads TGTGCCAGCAGCCAAGTCGGTGGTCGGGAGCAGTTCTTC.

V usage is TRBV7-9 and J usage is TRBJ2-2; D not certain. Germline V CDR1 and CDR2: SEHNR, FQNEAQ (reference sequence). V lost 3 bases and J lost 0, with 5 bases in between. CDR3 length: 14 residues. The CDR3 sequence is CASSFWPNTGELFF. In nucleotides, the CDR3 is TGTGCCAGCAGCTTTTGGCCGAACACCGGGGAGCTGTTTTTT.

This rearrangement joins TRBV4-3 to TRBJ1-5; no clear D gene. The CDR3 runs 13 residues. V was trimmed by 1 base and J by 9 bases, leaving 10 bases between them. In germline, CDR1 is LGHNA, CDR2 YSLEER. CDR3 bases: TGCGCCAGCAGCCAAGGAGGGAACCGGCCCCAGCATTTT. Translating it yields CASSQGGNRPQHF.

This clone was detected only a few times. The chain combines TRBV7-3 with TRBJ2-3, with TRBD1 matching 10 bases. After removal of 5 bases from V and 6 bases from J, the junction contained 8 bases not matched to a gene. The CDR3 is 15 residues long. The germline V gene encodes CDR1 SGHTA and CDR2 FQGTGA. The CDR3 nucleotides read TGTGCCAGCAGCCCCGGGGACAGGGGAGGTGATACGCAGTATTTT. Its translation is CASSPGDRGGDTQYF.

The chain uses TRBV2 and TRBJ2-6; TRBD1 or TRBD2 may be the D gene (5 bases each). The CDR3 covers 16 residues. Germline V CDR1 and CDR2: SNHLY, FYNNEI. V lost 1 base, J lost 0 bases, and 7 bases lay in between. The CDR3 DNA reads TGTGCCAGCAGTGAAGATGGGGGCTCTGGGGCCAACGTCCTGACTTTC. Its protein product is CASSEDGGSGANVLTF. Filled out from reference TRBV2 and TRBJ2-6, the complete variable domain reads EPEVTQTPSHQVTQMGQEVILRCVPISNHLYFYWYRQILGQKVEFLVSFYNNEISEKSEIFDDQFSVERPDGSNFTLKIRSTKLEDSAMYFCASSEDGGSGANVLTFGAGSRLTVL.

This clone was picked up a small number of times. This sequence joins TRBV7-9 and TRBJ1-5; D is uncertain. V shed 1 base and J shed 9 bases, with 13 bases lying between them. Looked up from germline, CDR1 is SEHNR and CDR2 is FQNEAQ (reference sequence). This CDR3 is built from 14 residues. CDR3 DNA sequence: TGTGCCAGCAGCTTAGGGGCACCCGGGCCGCCCCAGCATTTT. Translating it yields CASSLGAPGPPQHF.

This clone has only a few counts. Other DNA sequences in the sample encode the same CDR3. V and J are TRBV29-1 and TRBJ1-5, with 7 bases lining up with TRBD1. The V gene end was trimmed by 6 bases and the J gene end by 2 bases; junction bases not matched to a gene: 4. The CDR3 spans 13 residues. Germline CDR1 is SQVTM and CDR2 is ANQGSEA. The CDR3 here is CSVRTGGNQPQHF. In nucleotides, the CDR3 is TGCAGCGTGAGAACAGGGGGCAATCAGCCCCAGCATTTT.

The rearrangement links TRBV7-9 to TRBJ2-1; 8 bases are shared with TRBD2. The germline V gene has CDR1 SEHNR and CDR2 FQNEAQ (reference sequence). V shed 4 bases and J 5 bases; nucleotides not matched to a gene: 10. The CDR3 is made up of 16 amino acids. CDR3 region: CASSSDGLAVNNEQFF. In nucleotides, the CDR3 is TGTGCCAGCAGCTCGGACGGACTAGCCGTGAACAATGAGCAGTTCTTC.

The V and J genes are TRBV2 and TRBJ2-5; the match to TRBD2 covers 9 bases. Germline lookup yields CDR1 SNHLY and CDR2 FYNNEI. V shed 6 bases, J shed 5 bases, and the junction held 1 base outside the gene matches. The CDR3 runs to 12 residues. DNA for the CDR3: TGTGCCAGCAGGCGGGGGGGGGAGACCCAGTACTTC. Translated: CASRRGGETQYF. The full variable domain, completed using reference TRBV2 and TRBJ2-5, is EPEVTQTPSHQVTQMGQEVILRCVPISNHLYFYWYRQILGQKVEFLVSFYNNEISEKSEIFDDQFSVERPDGSNFTLKIRSTKLEDSAMYFCASRRGGETQYFGPGTRLLVL.

This clone has just a few counts. The rearrangement uses TRBV2 and TRBJ1-5, with D hard to call. The V and J ends lost 1 base and 2 bases respectively, with 6 bases between them. There are 14 residues in the CDR3. CDR1 SNHLY and CDR2 FYNNEI come from the germline V gene. The CDR3 loop is CASSEERGNQPQHF. CDR3 in DNA: TGTGCCAGCAGTGAAGAGCGGGGCAATCAGCCCCAGCATTTT.

CDR3 sequence (DNA): TGTGCCAGCACCCTCAATCACGAGTCTGGGGCCAACGTCCTGACTTTC. Residues: CASTLNHESGANVLTF. The chain recombines TRBV7-9 with TRBJ2-6; D is unresolved. Trimming shortened V by 7 bases and J by 1 base, and 14 bases separated the two germline ends. CDR3 length equals 16 residues. Germline assignment: CDR1 SEHNR and CDR2 FQNEAQ (reference sequence).

The V gene is TRBV7-2, the J gene TRBJ1-2; a possible D gene is TRBD1 (6 bases). Trimming shortened V by 0 bases and J by 10 bases, and 15 bases separated the two germline ends. Looked up from germline, CDR1 is SGHTA and CDR2 is FQGNSA. The CDR3 totals 14 residues. DNA for the CDR3: TGTGCCAGCAGCTTAGCTCCAGGGGAAAGCGACTACACCTTC. Translating it yields CASSLAPGESDYTF.

As regards this clone: One end of the junction does not line up with germline, which may come from a read error. The CDR3, as DNA: TGTGCCAGCAGCTTGGAATCGACTATAGCCAAAAACATTCAGTACTTC. The encoded protein is CASSLESTIAKNIQYF. J is TRBJ2-4 and V is TRBV5-1, with D tentatively TRBD2 (5 bases). This CDR3 comprises 16 residues. The germline V gene encodes CDR1 SGHRS and CDR2 YFSETQ. Variable domain in full (rest from reference TRBV5-1 and TRBJ2-4): KAGVTQTPRYLIKTRGQQVTLSCSPISGHRSVSWYQQTPGQGLQFLFEYFSETQRNKGNFPGRFSGRQFSNSRSEMNVSTLELGDSALYLCASSLESTIAKNIQYFGAGTRLSVL.

The chain joins TRBV11-2 to TRBJ2-7; no definite D call. The germline V gene encodes CDR1 SGHAT and CDR2 FQNNGV. The V end was cut by 1 base, the J end by 3 bases, with 4 bases between. CDR3 length: 12 amino acids. Here the CDR3 DNA reads TGTGCCAGCAGCTTAGTCCGCTACGAGCAGTACTTC. Its protein is CASSLVRYEQYF.

In its sample, this clone was seen a few times. CDR3 amino acids: CAWRVGDTQYF. The CDR3 DNA is TGTGCCTGGAGGGTTGGAGATACGCAGTATTTT. The chain recombines TRBV30 with TRBJ2-3, with no clear D. With 3 bases removed from V and 5 bases from J, the gap between germline ends came to 6 bases. CDR1 GTSNPN and CDR2 SVGIG come from the germline V gene (reference sequence). The CDR3 loop spans 11 amino acids.

The chain links TRBV6-5 to TRBJ2-1, with a weak D call TRBD2 (6 bases). V was clipped by 6 bases and J by 6 bases, with 12 bases between them. CDR1 MNHEY and CDR2 SVGAGI come from the germline V gene. The CDR3 totals 13 residues. CDR3 in amino acids: CASRPPGLNEQFF. DNA for the CDR3: TGTGCCAGCAGGCCTCCGGGACTCAATGAGCAGTTCTTC.

The table lists this clone with a few counts. This sequence joins TRBV6-5 and TRBJ2-7; D is ambiguous. CDR3 size: 13 residues. Germline V gene lookup returns CDR1 MNHEY and CDR2 SVGAGI. V lost 6 bases and J lost 2, with 11 bases in between. Written as DNA, the CDR3 is TGTGCCAGCAGGTCGGTGCCGACCTACGAGCAGTACTTC. This gives the protein CASRSVPTYEQYF.

The J gene is TRBJ2-1, the V gene TRBV30, with 8 bases matching TRBD1. This CDR3 has 14 residues. Looked up from germline, CDR1 is GTSNPN and CDR2 is SVGIG (reference sequence). Trimming took 0 bases from V and 8 from J; bases not matched to a gene: 6. CDR3 sequence: CAWSVNWDRYEQFF. Here the CDR3 DNA reads TGTGCCTGGAGTGTAAACTGGGACAGGTATGAGCAGTTCTTC.

The chain links TRBV30 to TRBJ2-1; tentatively, D is TRBD1 (5 bases). V was pared by 1 base and J by 4 bases, with 14 bases between. This CDR3 is built from 15 residues. Germline CDR1 GTSNPN, CDR2 SVGIG (reference sequence). The CDR3, as DNA: TGTGCCTGGAGTGCACGACAGAGAGGTTACAATGAGCAGTTCTTC. Translating gives CAWSARQRGYNEQFF.

The chain combines TRBV15 with TRBJ2-2, with 7 bases matching TRBD2. CDR1 and CDR2 from the germline V gene are LNHNV and YYDKDF (reference sequence). V trimming: 1 base; J trimming: 7 bases; junction bases outside the gene matches: 12. The length of the CDR3 is 17 residues. CDR3 protein: CATSRAAGEYVVGELFF. In nucleotides, the CDR3 is TGTGCCACCAGCAGAGCGGCGGGGGAGTATGTTGTCGGGGAGCTGTTTTTT.

V gene TRBV7-9 combines with J gene TRBJ2-6; D tentatively reads TRBD1 or TRBD2 (5 bases each). The CDR3 contains 17 residues. The V end was cut by 4 bases, the J end by 4 bases, with 17 bases between. CDR1 is SEHNR, CDR2 FQNEAQ, per germline (reference sequence). CDR3 in amino acids: CASSSYGTFKGANVLTF. The CDR3, as DNA: TGTGCCAGCAGCTCTTACGGGACGTTTAAGGGGGCCAACGTCCTGACTTTC.

This clone was observed a single time. J is TRBJ2-3 and V is TRBV7-9, with TRBD2 matching 11 bases. This CDR3 has 18 amino acids. Looked up from germline, CDR1 is SEHNR and CDR2 is FQNEAQ (reference sequence). The ends lost 3 bases at V and 2 bases at J; junction bases unmatched: 10. CDR3 DNA sequence: TGTGCCAGCAGCTTCTCAAAGGTAGCGGGAGGGCCCACAGATACGCAGTATTTT. Translated, it gives CASSFSKVAGGPTDTQYF.

V and J are TRBV5-1 and TRBJ2-5, with D uncertain. CDR1 and CDR2 (germline): SGHRS, YFSETQ. V lost 1 base to trimming and J lost 2 bases, with 12 bases between them. The CDR3 totals 15 residues. CDR3: CASSLRSGLQETQYF. In DNA, the CDR3 is TGCGCCAGCAGCTTGCGTTCCGGATTACAAGAGACCCAGTACTTC.

The chain couples TRBV29-1 to TRBJ2-1; the D gene is possibly TRBD1 (5 bases). From germline, CDR1 is SQVTM and CDR2 ANQGSEA. The CDR3 runs 12 residues. V dropped 5 bases and J dropped 6 bases, with 11 bases sitting between them. CDR3 residues: CSVTGPLNEQFF. CDR3 DNA: TGCAGCGTTACAGGCCCACTCAATGAGCAGTTCTTC.

The sample holds a few counts of this clone. This sequence joins TRBV29-1 and TRBJ2-7; 11 nucleotides agree with TRBD1. The CDR3 runs 14 residues. Germline loops: CDR1 SQVTM, CDR2 ANQGSEA. J gave up 3 bases and V 7 bases, and 8 bases lay outside the gene matches. CDR3 in DNA: TGCAGCGCCAAACCCGGGACAGGGGGCTACGAGCAGTACTTC. Encoded protein: CSAKPGTGGYEQYF.

This clone turned up a few times. CDR3 coding DNA: TGTGCCAGCATCAGGGGGGACAGAAACACTGAAGCTTTCTTT. This encodes CASIRGDRNTEAFF. The chain joins TRBV28 to TRBJ1-1; 7 bases are a match to TRBD1. J was trimmed by 2 bases and V by 7 bases; bases with no gene match: 7. Germline assignment: CDR1 MDHEN and CDR2 SYDVKM. The CDR3 is made up of 14 amino acids.

The rearrangement uses TRBV14 and TRBJ2-5; D gene ambiguous. Germline V gene sequence: CDR1 SGHDN, CDR2 FVKESK. CDR3 length: 11 amino acids. V dropped 0 bases and J dropped 7 bases, with 3 bases sitting between them. The CDR3 sequence is CASSQEGTQYF. DNA for the CDR3: TGTGCCAGCAGCCAAGAAGGGACCCAGTACTTC.

This clone was detected only a few times. The identical CDR3 is also encoded by other nucleotide sequences in the sample. The J gene is TRBJ2-7, the V gene TRBV7-2, with D possibly being TRBD1 (6 bases). Germline CDR1 reads SGHTA; CDR2 reads FQGNSA. V was shortened by 5 bases and J by 1 base, with 12 bases between the two germline ends. The length of the CDR3 is 14 residues. The DNA of the CDR3 is TGTGCCAGCAGCCCTCAGGGGCTATCCTACGAGCAGTACTTC. Protein sequence: CASSPQGLSYEQYF.

This chain links TRBV2 with TRBJ1-2, with D possibly matching TRBD1 (5 bases). CDR1 SNHLY and CDR2 FYNNEI come from the germline V gene. V lost 4 bases to trimming and J lost 5 bases, with 14 bases between them. CDR3 length: 14 amino acids. CDR3 in amino acids: CASSVQAARYGYTF. The CDR3, as DNA: TGTGCCAGCAGTGTACAGGCAGCCCGATATGGCTACACCTTC.